This TCR beta chain was profiled in a study of identical twins. Overall study findings and caveats: Potential partial confounding of zero-insertion analyses by invariant MAIT and iNKT cells was noted.

Via MiXCR, TCRdb re-called the 5' RACE reads, giving one row per CDR3 protein. This table has about 530,000 distinct CDR3 sequences, nearly 15% appearing once. A note on this clonotype: The antigen remains unidentified.

With 0 bases removed from V and 3 bases from J, the gap between germline ends came to 8 bases. This CDR3 has 14 residues. CDR1 is SGHRS and CDR2 is YFSETQ in the germline V gene. These same data were also listed under a study on yellow fever vaccine responses in identical twins. This second study says: Reports say the vaccine T cell response in twins looked partly convergent and partly personalized.

This TCR derives from a woman in her late teens or twenties in good health. The gene calls are TRBV5-1 and TRBJ2-3; TRBD2 might be the D (5 bases). The sample taken for sequencing was CD4+ T cells sorted from blood. Here the CDR3 reads CASSLGRWTDTQYF. CDR3 DNA sequence: TGCGCCAGCAGCTTGGGGAGGTGGACAGATACGCAGTATTTT.